Each of the 19 T cell receptor beta chains below was sequenced from the same sample in a study of blood T cells in healthy people across ages. For the second PCR, which ran for about 6 to 11 cycles, a sample-barcoded 5' primer and a J-beta primer mix were used. MiXCR, applied by TCRdb to the 5' RACE reads, yields one record per CDR3 protein. This sample has 1.5 million to 2 million distinct CDR3 sequences, with about 49% found just once. Sequenced material: blood. These receptors came from a woman between 40 and 55 years old in good health.

This clonotype was recorded only once. This chain links TRBV20-1 with TRBJ2-7; D gene uncertain. The CDR3 spans 12 residues. Germline values: CDR1 DFQATT, CDR2 SNEGSKA (reference sequence). The V end was cut by 5 bases, the J end by 6 bases, with 14 bases between. CDR3 DNA sequence: TGCAGTGCTTATAACAGACCCTCCGAGCAGTACTTC. Protein sequence: CSAYNRPSEQYF.

This clonotype was detected only a few times. The V gene is TRBV2, the J gene TRBJ2-3; D remains unclear. Germline V CDR1 and CDR2: SNHLY, FYNNEI. CDR3 length equals 11 residues. V lost 9 bases to trimming and J lost 2 bases, with 6 bases between them. The CDR3 loop reads CARGDTDTQYF. In nucleotides, the CDR3 is TGTGCCAGGGGCGACACAGATACGCAGTATTTT.

This clonotype was recorded a few times. V gene TRBV7-8 combines with J gene TRBJ2-1; D remains ambiguous. This CDR3 has 12 amino acids. The germline V gene encodes CDR1 SGHVS and CDR2 FQNEAQ. V was clipped by 1 base and J by 8 bases, with 6 bases between them. The CDR3 nucleotides read TGTGCCAGCAGCTTAGGGGTCGATGAGCAGTTCTTC. It codes for CASSLGVDEQFF.

Points on this clonotype: A junction boundary mismatches the germline segment, possibly from a read error. CDR3 sequence: CASSSGGMIETQYF. The DNA for the CDR3 is TGTGCTAGCAGCAGCGGGGGGATGATAGAGACCCAGTACTTC. The chain is built from TRBV7-7 and TRBJ2-5; 9 positions match TRBD2. This CDR3 spans 14 amino acids. Germline V CDR1 and CDR2: SSHAT, FNYEAQ (reference sequence).

This clonotype was seen a few times. This rearrangement joins TRBV9 to TRBJ2-3; 7 bases fit TRBD1. Trimming cost V 1 base and J 6 bases; bases outside gene matches: 11. The germline CDR1 and CDR2 sequences are SGDLS and YYNGEE. The CDR3 loop spans 16 amino acids. CDR3 amino acids: CASSVSGQGVIDTQYF. The CDR3 region has the DNA TGTGCCAGCAGCGTATCGGGGCAGGGGGTCATTGATACGCAGTATTTT.

This clonotype was observed a handful of times. The CDR3 coding sequence is TGCGCCAGCAGCCAAGGCACAGGGGGTAGGAATTCACCCCTCCACTTT. Amino acids: CASSQGTGGRNSPLHF. V is TRBV4-3 and J is TRBJ1-6, with 8 bases fitting TRBD1. The CDR3 contains 16 residues. The germline CDR1 and CDR2 sequences are LGHNA and YSLEER. The J segment lost 7 bases and the V segment lost 1 base, leaving 6 bases of the junction unmatched.

About this clonotype: The junction shows a germline mismatch at one end, possibly a read error. The chain employs TRBV14 and TRBJ2-7, with D unclear. The CDR3 has 16 residues. Germline loops: CDR1 SGHDN, CDR2 FVKESK. The DNA for the CDR3 is TGTGCCAACAGCCAAGATCAACGGTTGAGCTCCTACGAGCAGTACTTC. As protein: CANSQDQRLSSYEQYF.

This chain joins TRBV7-9 and TRBJ2-4; D is undetermined. CDR3 length: 13 amino acids. Deletions cut 2 bases from V and 7 bases from J, with 9 bases between. The germline gives CDR1 SEHNR, CDR2 FQNEAQ (reference sequence). As DNA, the CDR3 is TGTGCCAGCAGCTTAATAGGGTTCAACATTCAGTACTTC. Translated, it gives CASSLIGFNIQYF.

The genes are TRBV2 and TRBJ2-5; 10 nucleotides agree with TRBD1. The V gene's germline CDR1 is SNHLY and CDR2 FYNNEI. The CDR3 consists of 15 residues. After removal of 7 bases from V and 5 bases from J, the junction contained 10 bases not matched to a gene. CDR3 DNA: TGTGCCAGCAATCCGGGACAGGGGAGGAGGGAGACCCAGTACTTC. Encoded protein: CASNPGQGRRETQYF.

This clonotype was seen a few times. The chain employs TRBV28 and TRBJ2-5, with D unresolved. V was shortened by 6 bases and J by 1 base, with 18 bases between the two germline ends. CDR1 MDHEN and CDR2 SYDVKM come from the germline V gene. This CDR3 has 16 residues. CDR3 DNA sequence: TGTGCCAGCAGCCCTCCCGGACGTGGCCGCCAAGAGACCCAGTACTTC. It is translated as CASSPPGRGRQETQYF.

The sample holds one count of this clonotype. A junction boundary mismatches the germline segment, possibly from a read error. The rearrangement uses TRBV20-1 and TRBJ1-4; 9 bases are shared with TRBD1. The V gene's germline CDR1 is DFQATT and CDR2 SNEGSKA (reference sequence). The CDR3 runs to 16 residues. The CDR3 loop reads CSPRTPKQGAREKLFF. In nucleotides, the CDR3 is TGCAGTCCTAGAACTCCGAAACAGGGGGCGCGTGAAAAACTGTTTTTT.

The V gene is TRBV7-9, the J gene TRBJ2-7, with D unclear. Germline CDR1 SEHNR, CDR2 FQNEAQ (reference sequence). The CDR3 sequence is 13 residues long. V was clipped by 4 bases and J by 3 bases, with 10 bases between them. This chain's CDR3 is CASSSNLIYEQYF. The CDR3 DNA follows: TGTGCCAGCAGCTCCAACTTAATCTACGAGCAGTACTTC. Filled out from reference TRBV7-9 and TRBJ2-7, the complete variable domain reads DTGVSQNPRHKITKRGQNVTFRCDPISEHNRLYWYRQTLGQGPEFLTYFQNEAQLEKSRLLSDRFSAERPKGSFSTLEIQRTEQGDSAMYLCASSSNLIYEQYFGPGTRLTVT.

V usage is TRBV5-1 and J usage is TRBJ2-7; D may be TRBD2 (8 bases). The end of the DNA is better explained by TRBJ2-5, so the J call may be wrong. The CDR3 has 15 residues. In germline, CDR1 is SGHRS, CDR2 YFSETQ. The CDR3 is CASSPGGGQQETQYF. The DNA of the CDR3 is TGCGCCAGCAGCCCCGGGGGGGGACAGCAAGAGACCCAGTACTTC.

This clonotype has more than one count but fewer than ten. The chain recombines TRBV7-2 with TRBJ1-5, with D perhaps matching TRBD1 (5 bases). Trimming took off 1 base at V and 3 bases at J, with 10 bases between the two ends. In germline, CDR1 is SGHTA, CDR2 FQGNSA. This CDR3 is built from 15 residues. CDR3 in DNA: TGTGCCAGCAGCTTAGATAGGGGACCCAATCAGCCCCAGCATTTT. The encoded protein is CASSLDRGPNQPQHF.

Of note for this clonotype: An end of the junction differs from the germline gene, which may be a read error. V is TRBV28 and J is TRBJ1-4; no firm D call. CDR1 MDHEN and CDR2 SYDVKM come from the germline V gene. CDR3 size: 14 residues. CDR3 nucleotides: TGTGGCAGCAGTTTAGTGTCAACTAATGAAAAACTGTTTTTT. This codes for CGSSLVSTNEKLFF.

The genes are TRBV21-1 and TRBJ2-7; the tabulated D call, TRBD1, remains unverified against the DNA. TRBV21-1 counts as a pseudogene. The CDR3 consists of 14 residues. The CDR3 DNA sequence: TGTGCCAGCACCCGCGGGACAGGGGCCTACGAGCAGTACTTC. As protein: CASTRGTGAYEQYF.

J is TRBJ2-1 and V is TRBV7-9; 7 positions agree with TRBD1. The length of the CDR3 is 18 residues. V shed 5 bases and J 2 bases; nucleotides not matched to a gene: 15. CDR1 is SEHNR and CDR2 is FQNEAQ in the germline V gene (reference sequence). CDR3 in amino acids: CASSPGQMTFLTYNEQFF. In DNA, the CDR3 is TGTGCCAGCAGCCCGGGACAGATGACTTTTCTTACCTACAATGAGCAGTTCTTC. The entire variable domain, with the rest obtained from reference TRBV7-9 and TRBJ2-1, is as follows: DTGVSQNPRHKITKRGQNVTFRCDPISEHNRLYWYRQTLGQGPEFLTYFQNEAQLEKSRLLSDRFSAERPKGSFSTLEIQRTEQGDSAMYLCASSPGQMTFLTYNEQFFGPGTRLTVL.

The genes are TRBV2 and TRBJ2-5, with a weak D call TRBD2 (6 bases). Trimming took 6 bases from V and 1 from J, leaving 18 bases between them. CDR1 and CDR2 from the germline V gene are SNHLY and FYNNEI. There are 16 residues in the CDR3. The CDR3: CASSPRGIAVQETQYF. Here the CDR3 DNA reads TGTGCCAGCAGCCCCCGGGGGATAGCGGTCCAAGAGACCCAGTACTTC.

The rearrangement links TRBV29-1 to TRBJ2-4; D is unresolved. Germline assignment: CDR1 SQVTM and CDR2 ANQGSEA. This CDR3 is built from 13 residues. Between the trimmed V and J ends, which lost 4 bases and 0 bases, there was a span of 7 bases. The CDR3 DNA reads TGCAGCGTTGTTCCTGGAGCCAAAAACATTCAGTACTTC. Its protein product is CSVVPGAKNIQYF.